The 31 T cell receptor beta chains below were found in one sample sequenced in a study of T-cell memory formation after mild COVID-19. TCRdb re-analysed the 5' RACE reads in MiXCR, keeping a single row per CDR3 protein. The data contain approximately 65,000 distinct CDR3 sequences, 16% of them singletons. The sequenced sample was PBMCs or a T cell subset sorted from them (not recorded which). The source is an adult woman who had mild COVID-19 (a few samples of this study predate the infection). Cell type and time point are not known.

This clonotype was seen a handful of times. The CDR3 DNA reads as TGTGCCAGCAGCCTGGGACAGTTCAGCACAGATACGCAGTATTTT. Amino acids: CASSLGQFSTDTQYF. This chain joins TRBV7-9 and TRBJ2-3, with 7 bases aligning to TRBD1. Per the germline V gene, CDR1 is SEHNR and CDR2 is FQNEAQ (reference sequence). The CDR3 is 15 residues long. J gave up 0 bases and V 5 bases, and 5 bases lay outside the gene matches.

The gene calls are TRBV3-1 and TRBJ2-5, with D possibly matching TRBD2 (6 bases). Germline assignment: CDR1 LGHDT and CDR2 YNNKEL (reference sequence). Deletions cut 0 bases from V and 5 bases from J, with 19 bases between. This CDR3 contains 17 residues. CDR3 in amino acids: CASSQDIGLQRGETQYF. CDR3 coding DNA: TGTGCCAGCAGCCAAGATATCGGACTCCAACGGGGGGAGACCCAGTACTTC.

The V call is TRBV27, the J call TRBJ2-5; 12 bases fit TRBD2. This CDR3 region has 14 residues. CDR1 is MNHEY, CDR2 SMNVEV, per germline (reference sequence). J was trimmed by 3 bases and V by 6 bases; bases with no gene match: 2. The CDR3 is CASRLAGGKETQYF. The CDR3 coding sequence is TGTGCCAGCAGACTAGCGGGGGGAAAAGAGACCCAGTACTTC.

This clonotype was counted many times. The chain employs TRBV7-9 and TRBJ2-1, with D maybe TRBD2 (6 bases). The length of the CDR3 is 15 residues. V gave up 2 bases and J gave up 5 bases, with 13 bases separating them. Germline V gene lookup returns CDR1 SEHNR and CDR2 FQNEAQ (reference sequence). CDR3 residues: CASSLPKGLHNEQFF. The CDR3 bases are TGTGCCAGCAGCTTACCGAAGGGACTGCACAATGAGCAGTTCTTC.

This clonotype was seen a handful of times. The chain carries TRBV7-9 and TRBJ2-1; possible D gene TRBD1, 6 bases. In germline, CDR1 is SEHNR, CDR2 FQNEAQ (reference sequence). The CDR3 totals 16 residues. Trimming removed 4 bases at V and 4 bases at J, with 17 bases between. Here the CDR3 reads CASSSQLQGPYNEQFF. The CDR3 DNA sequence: TGTGCCAGCAGCTCCCAACTACAGGGCCCGTACAATGAGCAGTTCTTC. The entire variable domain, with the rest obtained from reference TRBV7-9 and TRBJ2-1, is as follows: DTGVSQNPRHKITKRGQNVTFRCDPISEHNRLYWYRQTLGQGPEFLTYFQNEAQLEKSRLLSDRFSAERPKGSFSTLEIQRTEQGDSAMYLCASSSQLQGPYNEQFFGPGTRLTVL.

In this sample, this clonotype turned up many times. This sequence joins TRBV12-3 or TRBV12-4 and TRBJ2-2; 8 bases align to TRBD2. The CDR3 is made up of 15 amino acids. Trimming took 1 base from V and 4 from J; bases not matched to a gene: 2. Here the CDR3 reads CASSLGLAGTGELFF. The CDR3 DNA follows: TGTGCCAGCAGTTTAGGGCTAGCGGGCACCGGGGAGCTGTTTTTT.

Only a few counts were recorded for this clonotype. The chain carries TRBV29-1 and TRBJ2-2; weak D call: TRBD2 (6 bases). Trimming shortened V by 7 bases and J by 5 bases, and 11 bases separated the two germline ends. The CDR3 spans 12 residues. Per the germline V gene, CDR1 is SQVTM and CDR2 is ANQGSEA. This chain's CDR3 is CSALAFTGELFF. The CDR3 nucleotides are TGCAGCGCCCTAGCGTTTACCGGGGAGCTGTTTTTT.

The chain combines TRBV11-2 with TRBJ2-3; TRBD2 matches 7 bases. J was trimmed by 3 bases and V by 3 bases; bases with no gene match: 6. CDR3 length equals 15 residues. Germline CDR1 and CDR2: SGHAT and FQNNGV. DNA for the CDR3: TGTGCCAGCAGCTTCCGCGGGGGTGGGACAGATACGCAGTATTTT. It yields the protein CASSFRGGGTDTQYF. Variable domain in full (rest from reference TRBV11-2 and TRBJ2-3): EAGVAQSPRYKIIEKRQSVAFWCNPISGHATLYWYQQILGQGPKLLIQFQNNGVVDDSQLPKDRFSAERLKGVDSTLKIQPAKLEDSAVYLCASSFRGGGTDTQYFGPGTRLTVL.

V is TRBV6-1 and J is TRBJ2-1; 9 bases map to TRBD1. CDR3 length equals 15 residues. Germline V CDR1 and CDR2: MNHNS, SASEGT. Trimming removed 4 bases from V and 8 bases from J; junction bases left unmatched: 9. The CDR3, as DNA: TGTGCCAGCAGTGCCGGACAGGGGACTTCGGATGAGCAGTTCTTC. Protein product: CASSAGQGTSDEQFF.

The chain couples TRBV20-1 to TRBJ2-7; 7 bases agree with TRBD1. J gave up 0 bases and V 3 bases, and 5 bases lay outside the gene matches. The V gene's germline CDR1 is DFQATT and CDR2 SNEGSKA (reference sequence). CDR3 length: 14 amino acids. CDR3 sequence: CSARGQRVSYEQYF. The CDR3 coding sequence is TGCAGTGCTAGGGGACAGCGAGTCTCCTACGAGCAGTACTTC.

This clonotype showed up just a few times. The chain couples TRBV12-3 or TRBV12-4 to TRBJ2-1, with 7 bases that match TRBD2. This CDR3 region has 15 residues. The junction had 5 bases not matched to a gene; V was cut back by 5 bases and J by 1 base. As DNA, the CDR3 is TGTGCCAGCAGTAAACGGACTAGTTCCTACAATGAGCAGTTCTTC. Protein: CASSKRTSSYNEQFF.

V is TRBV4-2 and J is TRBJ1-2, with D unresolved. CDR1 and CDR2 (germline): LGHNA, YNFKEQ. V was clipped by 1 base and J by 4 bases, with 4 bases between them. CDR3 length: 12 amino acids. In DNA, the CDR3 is TGTGCCAGCAGCCAAGGCCTCTATGGCTACACCTTC. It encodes CASSQGLYGYTF.

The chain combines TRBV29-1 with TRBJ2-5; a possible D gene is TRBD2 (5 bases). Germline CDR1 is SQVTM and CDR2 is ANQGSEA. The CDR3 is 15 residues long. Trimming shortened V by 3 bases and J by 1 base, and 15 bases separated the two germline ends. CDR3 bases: TGCAGCGTTGATGATCTTGAACGGGGCCAAGAGACCCAGTACTTC. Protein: CSVDDLERGQETQYF.

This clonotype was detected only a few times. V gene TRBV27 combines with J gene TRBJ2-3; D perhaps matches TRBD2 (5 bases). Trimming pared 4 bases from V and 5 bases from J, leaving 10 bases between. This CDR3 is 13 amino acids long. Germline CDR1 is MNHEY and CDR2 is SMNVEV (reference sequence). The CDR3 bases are TGTGCCAGCAGTTACCTAAGCGGAGATACGCAGTATTTT. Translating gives CASSYLSGDTQYF.

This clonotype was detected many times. CDR3 sequence (DNA): TGTGCCAGCAGTCTAGGCCGGGCCGATTATCATGAGCAGTTCTTC. It encodes CASSLGRADYHEQFF. The chain uses TRBV11-2 and TRBJ2-1; D unresolved. The ends were cut back, 6 bases at V and 8 bases at J, with 20 bases in the middle. This CDR3 comprises 15 residues. Per the germline V gene, CDR1 is SGHAT and CDR2 is FQNNGV.

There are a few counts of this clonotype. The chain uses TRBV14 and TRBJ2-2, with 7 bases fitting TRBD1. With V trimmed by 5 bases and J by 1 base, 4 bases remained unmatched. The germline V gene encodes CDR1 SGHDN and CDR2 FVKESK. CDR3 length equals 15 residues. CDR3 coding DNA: TGTGCCAGCAGCTACAGGGGCTGGAACACCGGGGAGCTGTTTTTT. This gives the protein CASSYRGWNTGELFF.

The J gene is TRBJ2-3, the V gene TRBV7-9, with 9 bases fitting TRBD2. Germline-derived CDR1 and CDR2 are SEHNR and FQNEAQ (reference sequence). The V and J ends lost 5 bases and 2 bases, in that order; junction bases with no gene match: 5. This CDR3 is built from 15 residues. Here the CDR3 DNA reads TGTGCCAGCAGCCGGACTAGCGAACCCACAGATACGCAGTATTTT. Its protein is CASSRTSEPTDTQYF. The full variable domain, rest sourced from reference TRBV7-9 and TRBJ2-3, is DTGVSQNPRHKITKRGQNVTFRCDPISEHNRLYWYRQTLGQGPEFLTYFQNEAQLEKSRLLSDRFSAERPKGSFSTLEIQRTEQGDSAMYLCASSRTSEPTDTQYFGPGTRLTVL.

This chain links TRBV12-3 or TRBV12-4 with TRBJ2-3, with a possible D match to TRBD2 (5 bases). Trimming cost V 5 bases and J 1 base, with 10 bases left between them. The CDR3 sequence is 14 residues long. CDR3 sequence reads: CASSQADRTDTQYF. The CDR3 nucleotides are TGTGCCAGCAGTCAAGCGGACCGCACAGATACGCAGTATTTT.

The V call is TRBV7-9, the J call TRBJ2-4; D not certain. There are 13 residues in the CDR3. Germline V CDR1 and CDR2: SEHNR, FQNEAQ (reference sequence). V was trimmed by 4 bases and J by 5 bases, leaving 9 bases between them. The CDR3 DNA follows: TGTGCCAGCAGCTACATGTTTGAAAACATTCAGTACTTC. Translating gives CASSYMFENIQYF.

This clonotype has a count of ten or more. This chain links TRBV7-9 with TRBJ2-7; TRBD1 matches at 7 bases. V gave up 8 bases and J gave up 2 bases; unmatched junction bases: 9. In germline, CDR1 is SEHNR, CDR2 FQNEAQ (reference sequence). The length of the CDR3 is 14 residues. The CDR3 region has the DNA TGTGCCAGCGGGGAGACAGGGCCAGCCTACGAGCAGTACTTC. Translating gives CASGETGPAYEQYF.

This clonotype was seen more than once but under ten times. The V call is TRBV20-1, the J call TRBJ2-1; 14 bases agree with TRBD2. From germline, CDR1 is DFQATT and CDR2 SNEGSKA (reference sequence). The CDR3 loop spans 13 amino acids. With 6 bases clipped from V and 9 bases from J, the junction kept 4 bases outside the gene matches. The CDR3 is CSARTSGGPEQFF. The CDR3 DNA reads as TGCAGTGCCAGGACTAGCGGGGGGCCTGAGCAGTTCTTC.

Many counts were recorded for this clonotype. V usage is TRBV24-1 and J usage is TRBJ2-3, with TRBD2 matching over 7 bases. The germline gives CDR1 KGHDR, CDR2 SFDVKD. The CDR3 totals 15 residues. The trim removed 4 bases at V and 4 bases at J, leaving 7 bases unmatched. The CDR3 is CATSDRQREPDTQYF. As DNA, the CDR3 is TGTGCCACCAGTGACCGTCAGCGGGAACCAGATACGCAGTATTTT.

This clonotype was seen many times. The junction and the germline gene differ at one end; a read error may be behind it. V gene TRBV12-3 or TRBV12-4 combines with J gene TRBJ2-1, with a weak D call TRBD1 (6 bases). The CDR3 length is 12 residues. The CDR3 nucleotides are TGTGCCAGCAGCTTAGGGGGCAATGAGCAGTTCTTC. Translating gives CASSLGGNEQFF.

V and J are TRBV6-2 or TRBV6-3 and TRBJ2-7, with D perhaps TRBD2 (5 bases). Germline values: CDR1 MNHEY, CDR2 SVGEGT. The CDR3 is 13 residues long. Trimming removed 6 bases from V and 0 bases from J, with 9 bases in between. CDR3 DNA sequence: TGTGCCAGCAGAACAGCGGACTCCTACGAGCAGTACTTC. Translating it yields CASRTADSYEQYF.

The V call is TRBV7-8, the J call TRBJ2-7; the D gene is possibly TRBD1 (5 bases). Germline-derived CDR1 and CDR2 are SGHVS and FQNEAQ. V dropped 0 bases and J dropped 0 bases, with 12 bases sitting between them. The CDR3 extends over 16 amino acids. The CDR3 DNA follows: TGTGCCAGCAGCTTAGCGGGGCAGGTTAGCTCCTACGAGCAGTACTTC. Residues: CASSLAGQVSSYEQYF.

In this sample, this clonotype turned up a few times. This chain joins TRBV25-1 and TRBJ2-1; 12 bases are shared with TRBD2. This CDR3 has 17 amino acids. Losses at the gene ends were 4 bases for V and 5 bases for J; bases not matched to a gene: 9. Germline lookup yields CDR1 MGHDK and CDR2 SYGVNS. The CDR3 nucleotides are TGTGCCAGCAGTGCCCAGGGACTAGCGGGTGATGACAATGAGCAGTTCTTC. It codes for CASSAQGLAGDDNEQFF.

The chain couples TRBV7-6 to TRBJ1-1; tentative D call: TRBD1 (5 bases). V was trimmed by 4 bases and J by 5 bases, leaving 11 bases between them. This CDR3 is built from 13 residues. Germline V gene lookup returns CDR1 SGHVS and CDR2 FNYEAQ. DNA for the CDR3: TGTGCCAGCAGCTACGGTGGGGGTACTGAAGCTTTCTTT. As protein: CASSYGGGTEAFF.

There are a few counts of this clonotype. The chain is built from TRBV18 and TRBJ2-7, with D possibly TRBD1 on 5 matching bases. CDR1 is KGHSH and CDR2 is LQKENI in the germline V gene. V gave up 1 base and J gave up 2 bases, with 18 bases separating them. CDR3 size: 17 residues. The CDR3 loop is CASSPRASDTHAYEQYF. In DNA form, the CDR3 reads TGTGCCAGCTCACCACGGGCATCGGACACCCACGCCTACGAGCAGTACTTC.

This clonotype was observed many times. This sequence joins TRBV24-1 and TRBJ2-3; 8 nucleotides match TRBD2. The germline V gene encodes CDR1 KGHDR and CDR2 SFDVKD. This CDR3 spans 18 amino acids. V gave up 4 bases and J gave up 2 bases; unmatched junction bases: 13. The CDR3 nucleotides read TGTGCCACCAGTGACCCCGAGCGGGGGCCCGCCTTCACAGATACGCAGTATTTT. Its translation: CATSDPERGPAFTDTQYF.

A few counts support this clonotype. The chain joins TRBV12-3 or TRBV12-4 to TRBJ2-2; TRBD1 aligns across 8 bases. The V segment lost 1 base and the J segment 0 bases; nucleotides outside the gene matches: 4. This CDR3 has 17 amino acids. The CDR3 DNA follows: TGTGCCAGCAGTTTAGGGCCAGGGGGCGCGAACACCGGGGAGCTGTTTTTT. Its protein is CASSLGPGGANTGELFF.

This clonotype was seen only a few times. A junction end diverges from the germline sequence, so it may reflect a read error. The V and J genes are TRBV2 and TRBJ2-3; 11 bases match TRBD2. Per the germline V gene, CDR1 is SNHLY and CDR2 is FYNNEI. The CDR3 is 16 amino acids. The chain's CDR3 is CVSGWSSGRSTDTQYF. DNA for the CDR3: TGTGTCAGCGGGTGGTCTAGCGGGAGGAGCACAGATACGCAGTATTTT.